These 23 T cell receptor beta chains originate from one sample sequenced in a study of blood T cell repertoires in COVID-19. TCRdb's table, derived via immunoSEQ multiplex PCR, lists solely in-frame clones and lacks some. The table records under 200,000 clones, 80% to 85% of them present only once. Sequencing was carried out using peripheral blood. Receptors originate from a human donor with acute or convalescent COVID-19. The donor label of this sample is uncertain.

The J gene is TRBJ2-7, the V gene TRBV6-1; no definite D call. The CDR3 loop spans 14 amino acids. The V end was cut by 2 bases, the J end by 0 bases, with 8 bases between. CDR1 is MNHNS and CDR2 is SASEGT in the germline V gene. CDR3 amino acids: CASSETPSSYEQYF. The CDR3 DNA reads TGTGCCAGCAGTGAAACTCCGAGCTCCTACGAGCAGTACTTC.

The CDR3 region has the DNA TGTGCCAGCAGCGAAGTACAGGGAAATTCACCCCTCCACTTT. This gives the protein CASSEVQGNSPLHF. The chain joins TRBV3-1 (or the pseudogene TRBV3-2) to TRBJ1-6; D is possibly TRBD1 (6 bases). This CDR3 comprises 14 residues. V lost 5 bases and J 7 bases, leaving 12 bases between the germline ends. CDR1 and CDR2 (germline): LGHDT, YNNKEL (reference sequence).

This sequence joins TRBV6-5 and TRBJ1-4; 7 bases are shared with TRBD1. CDR3 length: 13 residues. Germline V gene sequence: CDR1 MNHEY, CDR2 SVGAGI. J lost 7 bases, V lost 6 bases, and 5 bases had no gene match. CDR3 nucleotides: TGTGCCAGCAGCCGGGACAGAGGTGAAAAACTGTTTTTT. Its translation is CASSRDRGEKLFF.

The V call is TRBV6-5, the J call TRBJ1-2, with D possibly being TRBD1 (5 bases). CDR1 MNHEY and CDR2 SVGAGI come from the germline V gene. CDR3 length: 14 amino acids. The V end was cut by 6 bases, the J end by 2 bases, with 13 bases between. In DNA form, the CDR3 reads TGTGCCAGCAGCCCCGTCGGGGGGAACTATGGCTACACCTTC. Its translation is CASSPVGGNYGYTF.

The CDR3 reads CASSYLAGGPYEQYF. The CDR3 bases are TGTGCCAGCAGTTATCTAGCGGGAGGGCCCTACGAGCAGTACTTC. The genes are TRBV27 and TRBJ2-7; TRBD2 matches at 12 bases. CDR1 and CDR2 from the germline V gene are MNHEY and SMNVEV (reference sequence). V was pared by 4 bases and J by 2 bases, with 3 bases of the junction left unmatched. This CDR3 is 15 amino acids long.

The chain has TRBV5-4 and TRBJ2-2, with TRBD2 matching over 7 bases. From germline, CDR1 is SGHNT and CDR2 YYREEE (reference sequence). J was trimmed by 0 bases and V by 0 bases; bases with no gene match: 2. The length of the CDR3 is 16 residues. The chain's CDR3 is CASSLVGTTNTGELFF. For the CDR3, the DNA is TGTGCCAGCAGCTTGGTAGGGACTACGAACACCGGGGAGCTGTTTTTT.

The J gene is TRBJ1-1, the V gene TRBV5-8, with D possibly TRBD1 on 5 matching bases. This CDR3 is built from 12 residues. The germline V gene has CDR1 SGHTS and CDR2 YDEGEE. The ends were cut back, 1 base at V and 8 bases at J, with 9 bases in the middle. CDR3 in DNA: TGTGCCAGCAGCTTGTGGGGGGAAGAAGCTTTCTTT. Translation: CASSLWGEEAFF.

This clone was observed a single time. This sequence joins TRBV6-5 and TRBJ1-2; maybe TRBD1 (5 bases). Germline-derived CDR1 and CDR2 are MNHEY and SVGAGI. The CDR3 consists of 14 residues. The germline V and J ends were trimmed by 2 bases and 4 bases, with 11 bases remaining between them. This chain's CDR3 is CASSYRQSFYGYTF. As DNA, the CDR3 is TGTGCCAGCAGTTACCGACAGTCATTCTATGGCTACACCTTC.

The chain is built from TRBV19 and TRBJ2-5; 9 bases align to TRBD1. Trimming cost V 5 bases and J 3 bases; bases outside gene matches: 4. This CDR3 contains 14 residues. CDR1 LNHDA and CDR2 SQIVND come from the germline V gene (reference sequence). The CDR3 spells CASSPWTGEETQYF. CDR3 DNA: TGTGCCAGTAGTCCGTGGACAGGGGAAGAGACCCAGTACTTC. Full variable domain (remainder filled in from reference TRBV19 and TRBJ2-5): DGGITQSPKYLFRKEGQNVTLSCEQNLNHDAMYWYRQDPGQGLRLIYYSQIVNDFQKGDIAEGYSVSREKKESFPLTVTSAQKNPTAFYLCASSPWTGEETQYFGPGTRLLVL.

The rearrangement joins TRBV2 to TRBJ2-3; 7 positions match TRBD2. The CDR3 has 16 residues. Looked up from germline, CDR1 is SNHLY and CDR2 is FYNNEI. The V segment lost 7 bases and the J segment 2 bases; nucleotides outside the gene matches: 12. The CDR3 is CASKTYAGETTDTQYF. Written as DNA, the CDR3 is TGTGCCAGCAAGACGTACGCGGGAGAGACCACAGATACGCAGTATTTT.

This chain links TRBV3-1 (or the pseudogene TRBV3-2) with TRBJ1-3; D is possibly TRBD1 (6 bases). The CDR3 contains 16 residues. The germline V gene encodes CDR1 LGHDT and CDR2 YNNKEL (reference sequence). The V and J ends lost 1 base and 3 bases respectively, with 13 bases between them. CDR3 in DNA: TGTGCCAGCAGCCAAGCTCGTCGGACAGATGGAAACACCATATATTTT. This sequence encodes CASSQARRTDGNTIYF.

The V and J genes are TRBV7-3 and TRBJ1-6; 11 bases are a match to TRBD1. Germline values: CDR1 SGHTA, CDR2 FQGTGA. The CDR3 covers 15 residues. V lost 5 bases and J lost 7; bases outside the gene matches: 4. CDR3 sequence: CASSARDRGNSPLHF. As DNA, the CDR3 is TGTGCCAGCAGCGCCCGGGACAGGGGGAATTCACCCCTCCACTTT.

There are a few counts of this clone. The rearrangement links TRBV11-2 to TRBJ2-5, with a weak D call TRBD2 (6 bases). The length of the CDR3 is 14 residues. Trimming shortened V by 5 bases and J by 1 base, and 11 bases separated the two germline ends. CDR1 and CDR2 from the germline V gene are SGHAT and FQNNGV. The CDR3 is CASSPRTIQETQYF. CDR3 sequence (DNA): TGTGCCAGCAGCCCCCGGACTATCCAAGAGACCCAGTACTTC.

The chain uses TRBV13 and TRBJ1-2; 10 bases map to TRBD1. The CDR3 totals 16 residues. After removal of 5 bases from V and 2 bases from J, the junction contained 8 bases not matched to a gene. CDR1 is PRHDT, CDR2 FYEKMQ, per germline (reference sequence). The CDR3 is CASSAYRGQGNYGYTF. CDR3 sequence (DNA): TGTGCCAGCAGCGCGTACCGGGGACAGGGGAACTATGGCTACACCTTC.

The chain links TRBV30 to TRBJ1-1, with TRBD1 matching 8 bases. The CDR3 is made up of 15 amino acids. V lost 4 bases to trimming and J lost 1 base; unmatched junction nucleotides: 8. The germline V gene encodes CDR1 GTSNPN and CDR2 SVGIG (reference sequence). CDR3 amino acids: CAWNPQGARNTEAFF. The DNA of the CDR3 is TGTGCCTGGAATCCCCAGGGGGCAAGGAACACTGAAGCTTTCTTT.

The CDR3 nucleotides are TGTGCCAGCAGTTACGTGGCGGGAGGCGTCTACGAGCAGTACTTC. This sequence encodes CASSYVAGGVYEQYF. V and J are TRBV6-2 or TRBV6-3 and TRBJ2-7; the match to TRBD2 covers 8 bases. This CDR3 is 15 amino acids long. The V gene's germline CDR1 is MNHEY and CDR2 SVGEGT. Losses at the gene ends were 2 bases for V and 3 bases for J; bases not matched to a gene: 6.

This clone appeared a single time. The chain is built from TRBV27 and TRBJ1-4; TRBD1 matches 10 bases. Germline-derived CDR1 and CDR2 are MNHEY and SMNVEV (reference sequence). The junction had 20 bases not matched to a gene; V was cut back by 7 bases and J by 6 bases. The CDR3 extends over 19 amino acids. The CDR3 sequence is CASTSIPGGQGSLDEKLFF. CDR3 DNA: TGTGCCAGCACCTCCATCCCGGGGGGACAGGGGTCCTTGGATGAAAAACTGTTTTTT.

The genes are TRBV5-1 and TRBJ1-1; weak D call: TRBD1 (5 bases). This CDR3 spans 16 amino acids. Germline V lookup: CDR1 SGHRS, CDR2 YFSETQ. V dropped 3 bases and J dropped 3 bases, with 18 bases sitting between them. The CDR3 coding sequence is TGCGCCAGCAGCTATCTTCCGGCGGGGACGGACACTGAAGCTTTCTTT. Residues: CASSYLPAGTDTEAFF.

The rearrangement links TRBV14 to TRBJ1-2; the match to TRBD1 covers 9 bases. This CDR3 is built from 16 residues. Germline V gene lookup returns CDR1 SGHDN and CDR2 FVKESK. The V segment lost 5 bases and the J segment 4 bases; nucleotides outside the gene matches: 11. CDR3 coding DNA: TGTGCCAGCAGCGAACAGGGGGCGCAAGGTACCTATGGCTACACCTTC. Translated: CASSEQGAQGTYGYTF.

J is TRBJ1-4 and V is TRBV7-9, with TRBD1 identical over 7 bases. The CDR3 sequence is 15 residues long. With 3 bases clipped from V and 4 bases from J, the junction kept 5 bases outside the gene matches. Germline V gene sequence: CDR1 SEHNR, CDR2 FQNEAQ (reference sequence). The chain's CDR3 is CASSLTGNLNEKLFF. The DNA of the CDR3 is TGTGCCAGCAGCTTGACAGGGAACCTTAATGAAAAACTGTTTTTT.

The chain combines TRBV21-1 with TRBJ2-1; the tabulated D call, TRBD2, remains unverified against the DNA. TRBV21-1 is annotated as a pseudogene. The length of the CDR3 is 15 residues. CDR3 in DNA: TGTGCCAGCAGGGGGGGGGACTCCTGGTCGGATGAGCAGTTCTTC. Amino acids: CASRGGDSWSDEQFF.

This clone was detected once. The J gene is TRBJ1-1, the V gene TRBV29-1; 7 bases fit TRBD1. The CDR3 covers 12 residues. Per germline, CDR1 SQVTM and CDR2 ANQGSEA. V shed 7 bases and J 3 bases; nucleotides not matched to a gene: 5. CDR3 nucleotide sequence: TGCAGCGGAGACAGGGAACACACTGAAGCTTTCTTT. It yields the protein CSGDREHTEAFF.

This clone was seen just once. The chain employs TRBV7-9 and TRBJ2-1, with 11 bases matching TRBD2. The CDR3 has 15 amino acids. Trimming at V came to 0 bases and at J to 7 bases, leaving 2 bases not matched to a gene. Germline V lookup: CDR1 SEHNR, CDR2 FQNEAQ (reference sequence). The CDR3 region has the DNA TGTGCCAGCAGCTTAGCGGCTAGCGGGGGGAATGAGCAGTTCTTC. Protein: CASSLAASGGNEQFF.